This entry concerns a single T cell receptor beta chain. Its antigen is currently unknown. The source of the sample is a study of T cells in localized non-small cell lung cancer. Whole-study results and caveats: Analysis by sequencing included only one tumor region, so heterogeneity remains possible.

Generated by immunoSEQ multiplex PCR, the TCRdb table keeps only in-frame clones and is missing some. The sample shows 60,000 to 75,000 clones, more than 80% of them seen only once. Losses at the gene ends were 4 bases for V and 3 bases for J; bases not matched to a gene: 6. The CDR3 is 14 amino acids. The V gene's germline CDR1 is SNHLY and CDR2 FYNNEI. This clonotype was sampled from a man aged 40-75 years with stage II lung adenocarcinoma. The chain carries TRBV2 and TRBJ2-7; 7 positions match TRBD2. The sample here was PBMCs, taken before any cancer treatment. DNA of the CDR3: TGTGCCAGCAGTGTTATCCCTAGCGGCTACGAGCAGTACTTC. It specifies CASSVIPSGYEQYF. Together with reference TRBV2 and TRBJ2-7, the CDR3 gives the full variable domain: EPEVTQTPSHQVTQMGQEVILRCVPISNHLYFYWYRQILGQKVEFLVSFYNNEISEKSEIFDDQFSVERPDGSNFTLKIRSTKLEDSAMYFCASSVIPSGYEQYFGPGTRLTVT.